Below, 6 T cell receptor beta chains from the same sample are listed, as sequenced in a study of metastatic and nonmetastatic thyroid tumors. Patients underwent thyroid surgery, and none had received any treatment before it. TCRdb re-processed the PCR reads through MiXCR. The sample holds about 14,000 clones; 12% are singletons and the top ten take roughly 15%. Sequencing was done on a sample of blood. These receptors came from a female donor with papillary thyroid cancer or a benign thyroid nodule (not recorded which). Some clones in this sample may be carry-over from other donors' samples.

This clone was found many times. The DNA for the CDR3 is TGTGCCAGCAGTGATTTTTGGGGTGGGGCCCAGTACTTC. Its protein product is CASSDFWGGAQYF. V usage is TRBV25-1 and J usage is TRBJ2-5; D gene unclear. This CDR3 has 13 amino acids. Trimming cost V 3 bases and J 9 bases, with 14 bases left between them. Germline V gives CDR1 MGHDK, CDR2 SYGVNS.

This clone has just a few counts. V gene TRBV6-1 combines with J gene TRBJ2-7; D is unclear. CDR3 length: 14 amino acids. CDR1 MNHNS and CDR2 SASEGT come from the germline V gene. Trimming stripped 5 bases from V and 3 bases from J, with 14 bases between. CDR3: CASSPYPHGYEQYF. Here the CDR3 DNA reads TGTGCCAGCAGTCCGTACCCCCACGGCTACGAGCAGTACTTC.

This clone was counted only a few times. Relative to the germline gene, one junction end is altered; a read error may explain this. The chain links TRBV15 to TRBJ2-2; TRBD2 matches at 10 bases. The germline gives CDR1 LNHNV, CDR2 YYDKDF (reference sequence). The CDR3 totals 16 residues. The CDR3 region has the DNA TGTGCCACCGGCAGGGGGGGACTAGCGTTTACCGGGGAGCTGTTTTTT. This translates into CATGRGGLAFTGELFF.

A word on this clone: This may arise from a read error, as a much more abundant clone is one base away. This same CDR3 is encoded by further DNA sequences in the sample. The gene calls are TRBV20-1 and TRBJ2-1, with 12 bases aligning to TRBD2. The CDR3 runs to 17 residues. Trimming cost V 4 bases and J 9 bases; bases outside gene matches: 16. Looked up from germline, CDR1 is DFQATT and CDR2 is SNEGSKA (reference sequence). The CDR3 DNA is TGCAGTGCTACACCTCGCTCGAGGCTAGCGGGAGGGACTGAGCAGTTCTTC. Translated: CSATPRSRLAGGTEQFF.

This clone showed up many times. The chain recombines TRBV5-6 with TRBJ1-5, with TRBD1 matching over 7 bases. Germline CDR1 SGHDT, CDR2 YYEEEE. With V trimmed by 0 bases and J by 4 bases, 1 base remained unmatched. The CDR3 length is 14 residues. CDR3 sequence: CASSLGDRNQPQHF. In nucleotides, the CDR3 is TGTGCCAGCAGCTTGGGGGACAGAAATCAGCCCCAGCATTTT.

This clone was found a few times. A much more abundant neighbour one base away suggests this may be a read error. The chain carries TRBV15 and TRBJ1-2, with a possible D match to TRBD1 (5 bases). CDR1 is LNHNV, CDR2 YYDKDF, per germline (reference sequence). The CDR3 has 14 amino acids. Trimming left V 8 bases short and J 13 bases short, with 26 bases between. Here the CDR3 reads CATGSGQGNYSCTF. DNA of the CDR3: TGTGCCACCGGGTCGGGTCAGGGAAACTATAGCTGCACCTTC. Full variable domain (remainder filled in from reference TRBV15 and TRBJ1-2): DAMVIQNPRYQVTQFGKPVTLSCSQTLNHNVMYWYQQKSSQAPKLLFHYYDKDFNNEADTPDNFQSRRPNTSFCFLDIRSPGLGDTAMYLCATGSGQGNYSCTFGSGTRLTVV.